The clone carrying this T cell receptor beta chain came up once. V shed 3 bases and J shed 6 bases, with 9 bases lying between them. The CDR3 is made up of 12 amino acids. These data belong to a study of blood T cell repertoires in COVID-19. Across the whole study: The cDNA or gDNA used as material had been derived from T cells, B-cell-depleted T cells, or PBMCs.

Using immunoSEQ multiplex PCR, the repertoire was profiled, and TCRdb retains in-frame clones only, with some absent. The table shows around 81,000 clones, with about 80% occurring only once. Sequenced input: peripheral blood. This chain connects TRBV12-3 or TRBV12-4 to TRBJ2-7; D ambiguous. This receptor was obtained from a human donor in a cohort sampled during active COVID-19. CDR3 in amino acids: CASSLSVGEQYF. In DNA, the CDR3 is TGTGCCAGCAGTTTGTCGGTCGGCGAGCAGTACTTC.